Listed here are 8 T cell receptor beta chains from one sample, sequenced in a study of cytomegalovirus exposure and HLA in healthy donors. The PCR was carried out with 60 Vbeta primers and 13 Jbeta primers. This table comes from immunoSEQ multiplex PCR, and its TCRdb copy is limited to in-frame clones, with some not included. The sample comprises over 150,000 clones, roughly four fifths of which are singletons, and 1.5% to 2% rests with the top ten. Sequenced input: PBMCs. All receptors derive from a man aged 45-65 years in good health and CMV-seronegative.

The J gene is TRBJ2-3, the V gene TRBV4-3, with D maybe TRBD2 (5 bases). CDR3 length: 16 amino acids. V lost 0 bases, J lost 8 bases, and 18 bases lay in between. In germline, CDR1 is LGHNA, CDR2 YSLEER. The CDR3 DNA reads as TGCGCCAGCAGCCAAGATGCAGCGGATGGGTCTGGTACGCAGTATTTT. Its protein product is CASSQDAADGSGTQYF.

The chain combines TRBV2 with TRBJ1-1, with a possible D match to TRBD1 (5 bases). The CDR3 is 14 amino acids. Germline CDR1 is SNHLY and CDR2 is FYNNEI. The V and J ends lost 2 bases and 6 bases respectively, with 13 bases between them. The CDR3 nucleotides read TGTGCCAGCAGTGAACGATCAGGGTTCTCTGAAGCTTTCTTT. Translation: CASSERSGFSEAFF.

This chain joins TRBV6-1 and TRBJ2-5, with 7 positions matching TRBD1. The end of the DNA aligns better with TRBJ2-7, so the J call may be wrong. The CDR3 is made up of 14 amino acids. Per the germline V gene, CDR1 is MNHNS and CDR2 is SASEGT. The CDR3 spells CASSFLRDSYEQYF. Written as DNA, the CDR3 is TGTGCCAGCAGTTTTCTCCGGGACAGCTACGAGCAGTACTTC.

The rearrangement uses TRBV7-2 and TRBJ1-5; D not resolved. The CDR3 extends over 14 amino acids. Germline V gives CDR1 SGHTA, CDR2 FQGNSA. The germline V and J ends were trimmed by 0 bases and 4 bases, with 7 bases remaining between them. The CDR3 bases are TGTGCCAGCAGCTTAGCGGGCGGGAATCAGCCCCAGCATTTT. The encoded protein is CASSLAGGNQPQHF.

The V call is TRBV9, the J call TRBJ2-5; no clear D gene. V was trimmed by 0 bases and J by 7 bases, leaving 7 bases between them. This CDR3 is built from 12 residues. Germline CDR1 is SGDLS and CDR2 is YYNGEE. This CDR3 reads CASSVATGTQYF. Here the CDR3 DNA reads TGTGCCAGCAGCGTAGCTACGGGGACCCAGTACTTC.

The chain has TRBV30 and TRBJ2-4, with 11 bases fitting TRBD2. Germline V gene data show CDR1 as GTSNPN and CDR2 as SVGIG (reference sequence). V lost 5 bases and J lost 5; bases outside the gene matches: 8. The CDR3 covers 15 residues. CDR3 DNA sequence: TGTGCCTGGGGGACTAGCGGCGATGTGGAAAACATTCAGTACTTC. Its protein product is CAWGTSGDVENIQYF.

V usage is TRBV2 and J usage is TRBJ2-7, with 7 positions matching TRBD1. Germline CDR1 SNHLY, CDR2 FYNNEI. CDR3 length: 15 residues. Trimming at V came to 5 bases and at J to 0 bases, leaving 7 bases not matched to a gene. The CDR3 loop reads CASSQDRTSSYEQYF. In DNA, the CDR3 is TGTGCCAGCAGTCAGGACAGGACTTCCTCCTACGAGCAGTACTTC.

This chain connects TRBV29-1 to TRBJ2-2, with D uncertain. This CDR3 has 14 amino acids. Trimming left V 7 bases short and J 5 bases short, with 17 bases between. Per germline, CDR1 SQVTM and CDR2 ANQGSEA. The CDR3 bases are TGCAGCGCCTTAAAACACGGGTCTACCGGGGAGCTGTTTTTT. Translated: CSALKHGSTGELFF.